This entry concerns a single T cell receptor beta chain. The antigen is undetermined. The germline V gene encodes CDR1 SGHRS and CDR2 YFSETQ. The CDR3 length is 17 residues. Trimming left V 0 bases short and J 9 bases short, with 24 bases between. The sample is drawn from a study of blood T cells in healthy people across ages. General study points: It was the long-lived donors that had more naive CD4+ cells and higher diversity than aged donors.

PCR was performed a second time for about 7 to 12 cycles using a sample-barcoded 5' primer and a J-beta primer mix. TCRdb re-called the 5' RACE reads through MiXCR, storing one row per CDR3 protein. The data contain 800,000 to 900,000 distinct CDR3 sequences, roughly 60% of them singletons. V usage is TRBV5-1 and J usage is TRBJ1-2; a possible D gene is TRBD1 (5 bases). This sequence was found in a man aged 25 to 40 in good health. The sequenced sample was blood. The CDR3 DNA reads TGCGCCAGCAGCTTGGACAAGGCGGTGACAGCACTGGCTAGCTACACCTTC. Protein product: CASSLDKAVTALASYTF.